The TCR beta chain under discussion was sequenced for a study of CD8 T cells in ankylosing spondylitis. TCRdb fed the 5' RACE reads into MiXCR, producing one record per CDR3 protein. This table holds hundreds of thousands of distinct CDR3 sequences, 15% to 25% found once. CDR1 is SGHRS and CDR2 is YFSETQ in the germline V gene. After removal of 1 base from V and 1 base from J, the junction contained 4 bases not matched to a gene. The CDR3 spans 15 residues. The sequence derives from a male donor with ankylosing spondylitis or in good health (not recorded which). This rearrangement joins TRBV5-1 to TRBJ2-5; 7 bases are shared with TRBD1. Input material: blood, either unsorted or a sorted T cell fraction (not recorded which). DNA of the CDR3: TGCGCCAGCAGCTTGAACAGGGGACCCCAAGAGACCCAGTACTTC. Amino acid sequence: CASSLNRGPQETQYF.